These T cell receptor beta chains were read from a single sample in a study of Graves' ophthalmopathy and Graves' hyperthyroidism. TCRdb re-called the multiplex PCR reads with MiXCR, one entry per CDR3 protein. The sample lists approximately 460,000 distinct CDR3 sequences, about an eighth occurring once. Source material: blood. All receptors derive from a woman younger than 45 with Graves' ophthalmopathy. Both conserved end residues are part of each CDR3. The D gene is left open where the match is weak. The size of a clone is reported for some rows only, either as once, few or many, or as a class for expanded clones.

many	TRBJ2-4	16	TRBV30	TRBD2	CAWSVLAGGPGNIQYF	TGTGCCTGGAGTGTACTAGCGGGGGGGCCGGGAAACATTCAGTACTTC
many	TRBJ2-4	12	TRBV11-2	NA	CASSFGENIKYF	TGTGCCAGCAGCTTTGGGGAAAACATTAAGTACTTC
NA	TRBJ2-5	14	TRBV7-2	NA	CASSLPVEGETQYF	TGTGCCAGCAGCCTTCCGGTCGAGGGGGAGACCCAGTACTTC
many	TRBJ1-2	14	TRBV7-9	NA	CASSLERETGGYTF	TGTGCCAGCAGCTTAGAGAGGGAGACAGGAGGCTACACCTTC
many	TRBJ1-1	14	TRBV9	NA	CASSDDSFNTEAFF	TGTGCCAGCAGTGATGACAGTTTTAACACTGAAGCTTTCTTT
many	TRBJ1-5	14	TRBV20-1	NA	CSASTGKGSQPQHF	TGCAGTGCCTCGACAGGTAAAGGGAGTCAGCCCCAGCATTTT
NA	TRBJ2-6	17	TRBV6-5	TRBD1	CASSYFSGGGGANVLTF	TGTGCCAGCAGTTACTTTTCAGGGGGCGGTGGGGCCAACGTCCTGACTTTC
many	TRBJ1-6	14	TRBV20-1	TRBD1	CSARATGNNSPLHF	TGCAGTGCTAGAGCGACAGGGAACAATTCACCCCTCCACTTT
many	TRBJ1-1	17	TRBV11-2	TRBD1	CASSWPGQGTPFTEAFF	TGTGCCAGCAGCTGGCCGGGACAGGGTACTCCTTTCACTGAAGCTTTCTTT
many	TRBJ1-5	13	TRBV6-1	NA	CASTVRNNQPQHF	TGTGCCAGCACAGTTCGGAACAATCAGCCCCAGCATTTT
many	TRBJ1-5	18	TRBV7-6	TRBD1	CASSLAPPGQVVNQPQHF	TGTGCCAGCAGCTTAGCGCCCCCGGGACAGGTGGTAAATCAGCCCCAGCATTTT
many	TRBJ2-4	13	TRBV6-1	TRBD1	CASSQGQGYIQYF	TGTGCCAGCAGCCAAGGACAGGGCTACATTCAGTACTTC
many	TRBJ2-7	15	TRBV12-3/TRBV12-4	NA	CASSPLAGALHEQYF	TGTGCCAGCAGCCCACTTGCCGGGGCTCTCCACGAGCAGTACTTC
many	TRBJ1-2	15	TRBV27	NA	CASSSDQESGVLATF	TGTGCCAGCAGCTCAGACCAAGAGAGCGGAGTGCTAGCCACCTTC
many	TRBJ1-3	14	TRBV20-1	TRBD1	CSAESRGTGNTIYF	TGCAGTGCTGAGTCCAGGGGGACAGGAAACACCATATATTTT
NA	TRBJ1-4	14	TRBV19	TRBD1	CASSLQGQGEKLFF	TGTGCCAGTAGCCTACAGGGGCAAGGTGAAAAACTGTTTTTT
many	TRBJ1-2	15	TRBV12-3/TRBV12-4	TRBD1	CASSLPPRQGEGYTF	TGTGCCAGCAGTCTCCCACCTCGACAGGGTGAAGGCTACACCTTC
many	TRBJ2-7	15	TRBV4-1	TRBD2	CASSQGLAGEYEQYF	TGCGCCAGCAGCCAAGGACTAGCGGGGGAGTACGAGCAGTACTTC
many	TRBJ2-3	12	TRBV7-6	TRBD1	CASSSGQGPQYF	TGTGCCAGCAGCTCAGGACAGGGCCCCCAGTATTTT
NA	TRBJ1-1	16	TRBV5-1	NA	CASSLMENSMNTEAFF	TGCGCCAGCAGCTTGATGGAGAACTCTATGAACACTGAAGCTTTCTTT
few	TRBJ1-3	18	TRBV7-6	NA	CASSRRLGPIISGNTIYF	TGTGCCAGCAGCCGAAGGCTGGGACCGATAATCTCTGGAAACACCATATATTTT
many	TRBJ2-5	14	TRBV7-2	NA	CASSLVQEKGAQYF	TGTGCCAGCAGCTTAGTACAGGAAAAGGGGGCCCAGTACTTC